This entry lists 8 T cell receptor beta chains sequenced from one sample in a study of T cell repertoires in cytomegalovirus infection. TCRdb re-analysed the reads in MiXCR, keeping a single row per CDR3 protein. This table holds about 360,000 distinct CDR3 sequences, 15% to 20% found once. The sample comprised PBMCs. These receptors were taken from a human donor in good health (CMV status not recorded). Some clones in this sample may be carry-over from other donors' samples.

This clonotype was seen a handful of times. The rearrangement uses TRBV10-3 and TRBJ2-3; tentatively, D is TRBD1 or TRBD2 (5 bases each). This CDR3 is built from 15 residues. Germline assignment: CDR1 ENHRY and CDR2 SYGVKD. V lost 6 bases and J 0 bases, leaving 13 bases between the germline ends. The CDR3: CAIRGRDGSTDTQYF. The CDR3 DNA reads TGTGCCATCAGGGGCCGGGACGGAAGCACAGATACGCAGTATTTT.

The chain joins TRBV9 to TRBJ2-6; D may correspond to TRBD1 or TRBD2 (5 bases each). From germline, CDR1 is SGDLS and CDR2 YYNGEE. Trimming shortened V by 6 bases and J by 4 bases, and 20 bases separated the two germline ends. The CDR3 covers 17 residues. The CDR3 DNA follows: TGTGCCAGCACCGTTGAGGGGAGAGTGTGGGGGGCCAACGTCCTGACTTTC. As protein: CASTVEGRVWGANVLTF.

The chain recombines TRBV25-1 with TRBJ2-7, with D maybe TRBD2 (6 bases). The CDR3 spans 17 residues. The germline gives CDR1 MGHDK, CDR2 SYGVNS. Deletions cut 6 bases from V and 3 bases from J, with 24 bases between. The CDR3 DNA sequence: TGTGCCAGCAGATTACCACCGGGGGTTCAGTTCGGCTACGAGCAGTACTTC. It encodes CASRLPPGVQFGYEQYF.

Only a few counts were recorded for this clonotype. The rearrangement links TRBV2 to TRBJ1-1; tentative D call: TRBD1 (6 bases). This CDR3 is built from 13 residues. V was shortened by 9 bases and J by 7 bases, with 18 bases between the two germline ends. The germline V gene has CDR1 SNHLY and CDR2 FYNNEI. CDR3 residues: CAREGQRSGEAFF. The CDR3, as DNA: TGTGCCAGGGAAGGACAGCGGTCTGGTGAAGCTTTCTTT.

This clonotype was counted ten times or more. The rearrangement joins TRBV7-2 to TRBJ2-7; TRBD2 aligns across 7 bases. The germline V gene encodes CDR1 SGHTA and CDR2 FQGNSA. V shed 2 bases, J shed 2 bases, and the junction held 6 bases outside the gene matches. The CDR3 length is 15 residues. The CDR3 nucleotides read TGTGCCAGCAGCTTAAATCTCCGGGGGGCCTACGAGCAGTACTTC. Translating it yields CASSLNLRGAYEQYF.

This clonotype was detected ten times or more. This chain links TRBV4-3 with TRBJ2-5; weak D call: TRBD1 (6 bases). V was clipped by 0 bases and J by 4 bases, with 12 bases between them. CDR3 length equals 15 residues. Germline V lookup: CDR1 LGHNA, CDR2 YSLEER. CDR3 bases: TGCGCCAGCAGCCAAGACGGGACACAAGTAGAGACCCAGTACTTC. Residues: CASSQDGTQVETQYF.

This clonotype has a count of ten or more. This chain uses TRBV12-3 or TRBV12-4 with TRBJ2-6, with 10 positions matching TRBD2. J was trimmed by 0 bases and V by 0 bases; bases with no gene match: 5. The CDR3 spans 19 residues. CDR3 sequence: CASSLAGLAESSGANVLTF. As DNA, the CDR3 is TGTGCCAGCAGTTTAGCAGGACTAGCGGAGAGCTCTGGGGCCAACGTCCTGACTTTC.

This rearrangement joins TRBV10-3 to TRBJ2-2; 8 bases are shared with TRBD1. The CDR3 sequence is 16 residues long. Germline CDR1 and CDR2: ENHRY and SYGVKD. Trimming at V came to 6 bases and at J to 0 bases, leaving 6 bases not matched to a gene. This CDR3 reads CAIRRGQDTNTGELFF. Written as DNA, the CDR3 is TGTGCCATCAGGAGGGGACAGGACACGAACACCGGGGAGCTGTTTTTT.